The rows below give T cell receptor beta chains drawn from one sample of a study of T cell responses to AZD1222 COVID-19 vaccine. Only in-frame clones appear in the TCRdb table, and some are missing; sequencing was by immunoSEQ multiplex PCR. The sample lists some 180,000 clones, just under 95% seen once, with over 1.5% in the top ten. Sequencing was performed on peripheral blood, taken on day 0 of AZD1222 vaccination. All receptors come from an adult in good health. CDR3s include the opening cysteine and the closing phenylalanine or tryptophan. The D gene is left open where the match is weak. Expanded clones get a size class; other rows say once, few or many, or leave the size out.

size: NA; V: TRBV4-3; J: TRBJ2-7; D: TRBD2; CDR3: CASSQGTSGNYEQYF; DNA: TGCGCCAGCAGCCAGGGGACTAGCGGAAACTACGAGCAGTACTTC
size: NA; V: TRBV19; J: TRBJ1-5; D: NA; CDR3: CASSFTGGQPQHF; DNA: TGTGCCAGTAGTTTCACCGGGGGGCAGCCCCAGCATTTT
size: NA; V: TRBV9; J: TRBJ1-4; D: NA; CDR3: CASSVDSRGREKLFF; DNA: TGTGCCAGCAGCGTAGACTCCAGGGGCAGGGAAAAACTGTTTTTT
size: NA; V: TRBV7-9; J: TRBJ1-2; D: TRBD1; CDR3: CASSRGTGGGYTF; DNA: TGTGCCAGCAGCCGCGGGACAGGGGGTGGCTACACCTTC
size: NA; V: TRBV7-8; J: TRBJ1-1; D: NA; CDR3: CASSLASPGGEAFF; DNA: TGTGCCAGCAGCTTAGCGAGCCCCGGGGGAGAAGCTTTCTTT
size: NA; V: TRBV5-1; J: TRBJ2-7; D: NA; CDR3: CASSLLGQNDEQYF; DNA: TGCGCCAGCAGCTTGTTAGGACAGAACGACGAGCAGTACTTC
size: NA; V: TRBV21-1; J: TRBJ1-5; D: NA; CDR3: CASGTGNQPQHF; DNA: TGTGCCAGCGGGACGGGCAATCAGCCCCAGCATTTT
size: NA; V: TRBV6-2/TRBV6-3; J: TRBJ1-5; D: NA; CDR3: CASSYTGTRQPQHF; DNA: TGTGCCAGCAGTTACACAGGGACCCGACAGCCCCAGCATTTT
size: NA; V: TRBV27; J: TRBJ1-5; D: NA; CDR3: CASSLFGNQPQHF; DNA: TGTGCCAGCAGTTTATTTGGGAATCAGCCCCAGCATTTT
size: once; V: TRBV11-2; J: TRBJ2-1; D: NA; CDR3: CASSLGSIEQFF; DNA: TGTGCCAGCAGCTTAGGGAGTATTGAGCAGTTCTTC
size: NA; V: TRBV6-2/TRBV6-3; J: TRBJ2-2; D: NA; CDR3: CASSSPGGEGTGELFF; DNA: TGTGCCAGCAGCTCCCCTGGGGGAGAAGGGACCGGGGAGCTGTTTTTT
size: NA; V: TRBV12-3/TRBV12-4; J: TRBJ1-2; D: NA; CDR3: CASSLTQVYGYTF; DNA: TGTGCCAGCAGTTTGACACAAGTCTATGGCTACACCTTC
size: NA; V: TRBV2; J: TRBJ2-5; D: TRBD2; CDR3: CASSGSLAGYQYF; DNA: TGTGCCAGCAGTGGTAGTCTAGCGGGGTACCAGTACTTC
size: NA; V: TRBV2; J: TRBJ1-1; D: NA; CDR3: CASSPYLGDPEAFF; DNA: TGTGCCAGCAGTCCTTACTTAGGGGACCCTGAAGCTTTCTTT
size: once; V: TRBV30; J: TRBJ1-5; D: NA; CDR3: CAWGRQSSNQPQHF; DNA: TGTGCCTGGGGACGACAGAGTAGCAATCAGCCCCAGCATTTT
size: NA; V: TRBV5-1; J: TRBJ1-1; D: NA; CDR3: CASSLAGNTEAFF; DNA: TGCGCCAGCAGCTTGGCTGGGAACACTGAAGCTTTCTTT
size: NA; V: TRBV11-3; J: TRBJ2-2; D: NA; CDR3: CASSWLNTGELFF; DNA: TGTGCCAGCAGCTGGCTTAACACCGGGGAGCTGTTTTTT
size: NA; V: TRBV10-3; J: TRBJ2-7; D: TRBD1; CDR3: CAISESRQGANEQYF; DNA: TGTGCCATCAGTGAGTCTAGGCAGGGGGCTAACGAGCAGTACTTC
size: NA; V: TRBV18; J: TRBJ2-7; D: TRBD1; CDR3: CASSPTNGDRGFSYEQYF; DNA: TGTGCCAGCTCACCAACGAATGGGGACAGGGGTTTCAGCTACGAGCAGTACTTC
size: NA; V: TRBV1; J: TRBJ1-1; D: NA; CDR3: CTSSQDDPHRTEAFF; DNA: TGCACCAGCAGCCAAGATGACCCACATAGGACTGAAGCTTTCTTT
size: NA; V: TRBV4-1; J: TRBJ2-5; D: TRBD1; CDR3: CASSPRTGGVETQYF; DNA: TGCGCCAGCAGCCCAAGGACAGGAGGAGTAGAGACCCAGTACTTC
size: once; V: TRBV7-3; J: TRBJ2-1; D: TRBD1; CDR3: CASSVTGEHYNEQFF; DNA: TGTGCCAGCAGCGTAACAGGGGAGCATTACAATGAGCAGTTCTTC
size: NA; V: TRBV5-1; J: TRBJ2-7; D: TRBD1; CDR3: CASSPTPGQIYSYEQYF; DNA: TGCGCCAGCAGCCCAACCCCGGGACAGATCTACTCCTACGAGCAGTACTTC
size: NA; V: TRBV11-2; J: TRBJ2-7; D: TRBD2; CDR3: CASSSTISGGYPYEQYF; DNA: TGTGCCAGCAGCTCCACAATTAGCGGGGGGTACCCCTACGAGCAGTACTTC
size: NA; V: TRBV5-1; J: TRBJ1-2; D: TRBD1; CDR3: CASSLGNTGDYGYTF; DNA: TGCGCCAGCAGCTTGGGGAACACAGGGGACTATGGCTACACCTTC
size: NA; V: TRBV6-5; J: TRBJ1-2; D: NA; CDR3: CASSSPLNHYGYTF; DNA: TGTGCCAGCAGTTCACCCCTCAATCACTATGGCTACACCTTC
size: once; V: TRBV5-1; J: TRBJ1-4; D: NA; CDR3: CASSLTEGANEKLFF; DNA: TGCGCCAGCAGCTTGACTGAGGGCGCTAATGAAAAACTGTTTTTT
size: once; V: TRBV2; J: TRBJ1-2; D: NA; CDR3: CASSVTLRGYTF; DNA: TGTGCCAGCAGTGTGACCCTCCGCGGCTACACCTTC
size: NA; V: TRBV7-7; J: TRBJ2-5; D: NA; CDR3: CASSSPGVGQGRETQYF; DNA: TGTGCTAGCAGCTCCCCCGGGGTTGGGCAAGGGCGAGAGACCCAGTACTTC
size: NA; V: TRBV5-1; J: TRBJ2-2; D: NA; CDR3: CASSLGAGALTGELFF; DNA: TGCGCCAGCTCTCTCGGGGCAGGGGCGCTCACCGGGGAGCTGTTTTTT
size: NA; V: TRBV7-2; J: TRBJ2-7; D: NA; CDR3: CASSLATESSYEQYF; DNA: TGTGCCAGCAGCTTAGCTACAGAGAGTTCCTACGAGCAGTACTTC
size: NA; V: TRBV2; J: TRBJ1-2; D: NA; CDR3: CASSGEYGYTF; DNA: TGTGCCAGCAGTGGAGAGTATGGCTACACCTTC
size: NA; V: TRBV5-8; J: TRBJ1-1; D: NA; CDR3: CASSLQVFENTEAFF; DNA: TGTGCCAGCAGCTTACAGGTATTCGAGAACACTGAAGCTTTCTTT
size: NA; V: TRBV3-1/TRBV3-2; J: TRBJ1-2; D: NA; CDR3: CATLGLSMEGYTF; DNA: TGTGCCACTCTAGGGCTCTCCATGGAAGGCTACACCTTC
size: NA; V: TRBV19; J: TRBJ1-2; D: NA; CDR3: CASSIDGYYGYTF; DNA: TGTGCCAGTAGTATCGACGGTTACTATGGCTACACCTTC
size: NA; V: TRBV9; J: TRBJ1-1; D: NA; CDR3: CASSVGRGGGTEAFF; DNA: TGTGCCAGCAGCGTAGGCAGGGGCGGGGGCACTGAAGCTTTCTTT
size: NA; V: TRBV24-1; J: TRBJ2-3; D: TRBD1; CDR3: CATSDPSRGLRDTQYF; DNA: TGTGCCACCAGTGACCCTAGCAGGGGGCTTCGAGATACGCAGTATTTT
size: NA; V: TRBV9; J: TRBJ2-3; D: NA; CDR3: CASSGFRRTDTQYF; DNA: TGTGCCAGCAGCGGATTCAGGCGGACAGATACGCAGTATTTT
size: NA; V: TRBV19; J: TRBJ1-1; D: TRBD1; CDR3: CASSPGTGNTEAFF; DNA: TGTGCCAGTAGTCCCGGGACAGGGAACACTGAAGCTTTCTTT
size: NA; V: TRBV6-5; J: TRBJ2-7; D: NA; CDR3: CATRIGAVNYEQYF; DNA: TGTGCCACCCGAATCGGGGCAGTCAACTACGAGCAGTACTTC
size: NA; V: TRBV6-1; J: TRBJ1-2; D: NA; CDR3: CASSEGRQNYGYTF; DNA: TGTGCCAGCAGTGAAGGGCGGCAGAACTATGGCTACACCTTC
size: NA; V: TRBV7-2; J: TRBJ2-5; D: NA; CDR3: CASSFGGHQVETQYF; DNA: TGTGCCAGCAGCTTCGGTGGACATCAGGTGGAGACCCAGTACTTC
size: NA; V: TRBV29-1; J: TRBJ1-2; D: NA; CDR3: CSVEEPGGLYGYTF; DNA: TGCAGCGTTGAAGAGCCTGGGGGGTTGTATGGCTACACCTTC
size: NA; V: TRBV11-2; J: TRBJ2-7; D: NA; CDR3: CASSTLDRAYEQYF; DNA: TGTGCCAGCAGCACCCTGGACCGAGCCTACGAGCAGTACTTC
size: NA; V: TRBV3-1/TRBV3-2; J: TRBJ2-1; D: NA; CDR3: CASSPTYNEQFF; DNA: TGTGCCAGCAGCCCGACCTACAATGAGCAGTTCTTC
size: few; V: TRBV3-1/TRBV3-2; J: TRBJ1-2; D: TRBD1; CDR3: CASSQGVSGGYYGYTF; DNA: TGTGCCAGCAGCCAAGGGGTCTCAGGGGGCTACTATGGCTACACCTTC